A selection of T cell receptor beta chains follows, all from one sample in a study of shared clonotypes between healthy human individuals. Generated by immunoSEQ multiplex PCR, the TCRdb table keeps only in-frame clones and is missing some. Among about 680,000 clones listed, about 91% were seen once. The source material was naive CD8+ T cells sorted from blood. These receptors were obtained from a young man in good health. Both conserved end residues are part of each CDR3. D genes are given only for firm matches. Some rows mark clone size as missing; the rest say once, few, many or name a class of expanded clone.

cdr3_length d_call j_call clone_size v_call cdr3_aa cdr3_nt
15 . TRBJ2-2 . TRBV9 CASSARPPNTGELFF TGTGCCAGCAGCGCCCGGCCGCCGAACACCGGGGAGCTGTTTTTT
16 . TRBJ2-1 . TRBV29-1 CSASYGVKMPINEQFF TGCAGCGCGAGTTATGGCGTCAAAATGCCAATCAATGAGCAGTTCTTC
15 TRBD1 TRBJ1-4 . TRBV5-1 CASSSPGQGNEKLFF TGCGCCAGCAGCAGTCCGGGACAGGGGAATGAAAAACTGTTTTTT
13 . TRBJ1-1 once TRBV5-1 CASSWTRSAEAFF TGCGCCAGCAGCTGGACCCGATCAGCGGAAGCTTTCTTT
15 . TRBJ2-7 . TRBV4-2 CASSQDGTVVYEQYF TGTGCCAGCAGCCAAGACGGGACGGTAGTCTACGAGCAGTACTTC
10 . TRBJ2-1 . TRBV2 CASTGNEQFF TGTGCCAGCACAGGGAATGAGCAGTTCTTC
12 . TRBJ2-7 . TRBV13 CASSLRGYEQYF TGTGCCAGCAGCTTAAGAGGCTACGAGCAGTACTTC
11 . TRBJ1-4 . TRBV19 CASSSYEKLFF TGTGCCAGTAGTAGTTATGAAAAACTGTTTTTT
18 TRBD2 TRBJ2-3 . TRBV2 CASSRDIGTSGRADTQYF TGTGCCAGCAGTAGAGATATTGGGACTAGCGGGAGGGCAGATACGCAGTATTTT
17 . TRBJ2-7 . TRBV4-1 CASSQDPGKGSSYEQYF TGCGCCAGCAGCCAAGATCCCGGGAAGGGGAGCTCCTACGAGCAGTACTTC
16 . TRBJ2-5 . TRBV11-2 CASGTISLPGGETQYF TGTGCCAGCGGAACAATTTCGCTCCCCGGGGGAGAGACCCAGTACTTC
15 TRBD2 TRBJ2-1 . TRBV27 CASRSGTSGRNEQFF TGTGCCAGCAGGTCCGGGACTAGCGGGAGGAATGAGCAGTTCTTC
17 . TRBJ2-7 . TRBV7-9 CASSPQIAALNGAQQYF TGTGCCAGCAGCCCACAAATAGCGGCCTTAAACGGCGCCCAGCAGTACTTC
16 . TRBJ2-5 . TRBV7-9 CASSPPLGGYQETQYF TGTGCCAGCAGCCCGCCGTTAGGAGGATACCAAGAGACCCAGTACTTC
16 TRBD2 TRBJ2-1 . TRBV13 CASSTLRAGGSNEQFF TGTGCCAGCAGCACCCTAAGAGCGGGCGGGAGCAATGAGCAGTTCTTC
15 . TRBJ2-3 . TRBV4-1 CASSQEVQGGDTQYF TGCGCCAGCAGCCAAGAGGTCCAGGGTGGAGATACGCAGTATTTT
15 TRBD1 TRBJ2-7 . TRBV6-6 CASSFRDRESYEQYF TGTGCCAGCAGCTTCCGGGACAGGGAATCCTACGAGCAGTACTTC
14 . TRBJ1-5 . TRBV5-8 CASSRLQGNQPQHF TGTGCCAGCAGCCGGCTCCAAGGGAATCAGCCCCAGCATTTT
17 . TRBJ2-1 few TRBV7-8 CASSSLRLDGSYNEQFF TGTGCCAGCAGCTCACTCCGATTGGACGGGTCCTACAATGAGCAGTTCTTC
14 TRBD2 TRBJ2-5 . TRBV7-9 CASSSTTSPETQYF TGTGCCAGCAGCTCGACGACTAGCCCAGAGACCCAGTACTTC
15 TRBD1 TRBJ2-1 . TRBV9 CASSVGTGAYNEQFF TGTGCCAGCAGCGTCGGGACAGGGGCCTACAATGAGCAGTTCTTC
15 . TRBJ2-5 . TRBV30 CAWSVPGLPPETQYF TGTGCCTGGAGTGTACCGGGTCTCCCACCAGAGACCCAGTACTTC
13 . TRBJ2-7 . TRBV29-1 CSHKDGSSYEQYF TGCAGCCACAAGGACGGAAGCTCCTACGAGCAGTACTTC
14 TRBD1 TRBJ2-5 . TRBV28 CASSITGGWETQYF TGTGCCAGCAGCATCACAGGGGGCTGGGAGACCCAGTACTTC
14 . TRBJ2-7 . TRBV11-2 CASSLRPEAHEQYF TGTGCCAGCAGCTTAAGGCCCGAGGCCCACGAGCAGTACTTC
16 . TRBJ2-2 . TRBV7-9 CASSWQEPTNTGELFF TGTGCCAGCAGCTGGCAGGAGCCTACGAACACCGGGGAGCTGTTTTTT
14 TRBD1 TRBJ2-7 . TRBV2 CATWRGQGVHEQYF TGTGCCACCTGGAGGGGACAGGGTGTCCACGAGCAGTACTTC
15 . TRBJ2-1 . TRBV5-4 CASSSRGAGFDEQFF TGTGCCAGCAGCTCCAGGGGAGCGGGGTTTGATGAGCAGTTCTTC
15 . TRBJ2-2 . TRBV27 CASRRGRDRTGELFF TGTGCCAGCAGGAGGGGGAGGGACAGGACCGGGGAGCTGTTTTTT
15 . TRBJ2-5 . TRBV6-5 CASSYSGGYQETQYF TGTGCCAGCAGTTATAGTGGGGGGTACCAAGAGACCCAGTACTTC
13 TRBD1 TRBJ2-7 . TRBV28 CASSDRGAHEQYF TGTGCCAGCAGTGACAGGGGTGCCCACGAGCAGTACTTC
12 . TRBJ2-3 . TRBV11-3 CASRSGTDTQYF TGTGCCAGCAGGAGCGGTACAGATACGCAGTATTTT
15 TRBD2 TRBJ2-2 . TRBV7-3 CASSLSGENTGELFF TGTGCCAGCAGTCTCAGCGGGGAGAACACCGGGGAGCTGTTTTTT
16 . TRBJ2-2 . TRBV4-2 CASTRDYPDRSGELFF TGTGCCAGCACCCGAGACTACCCTGACAGGTCCGGGGAGCTGTTTTTT
12 . TRBJ2-7 . TRBV9 CASSVLMYEQYF TGTGCCAGCAGCGTTCTTATGTACGAGCAGTACTTC
15 . TRBJ2-7 once TRBV21-1 CASSNIMRRDYEQYF TGTGCCAGCAGCAATATTATGCGCAGGGACTACGAGCAGTACTTC
16 TRBD1 TRBJ2-3 . TRBV9 CASSVSGTGVSDTQYF TGTGCCAGCAGCGTTTCCGGGACAGGGGTGTCAGATACGCAGTATTTT
14 . TRBJ1-2 . TRBV6-5 CASSYSRGGGGYTF TGTGCCAGCAGTTACTCAAGGGGGGGAGGAGGCTACACCTTC
12 . TRBJ2-5 few TRBV7-9 CASSLAEVTQYF TGTGCCAGCAGCTTAGCCGAGGTGACCCAGTACTTC
14 TRBD2 TRBJ2-1 . TRBV9 CASGGTSRYNEQFF TGTGCCAGCGGGGGGACTAGCCGATACAATGAGCAGTTCTTC